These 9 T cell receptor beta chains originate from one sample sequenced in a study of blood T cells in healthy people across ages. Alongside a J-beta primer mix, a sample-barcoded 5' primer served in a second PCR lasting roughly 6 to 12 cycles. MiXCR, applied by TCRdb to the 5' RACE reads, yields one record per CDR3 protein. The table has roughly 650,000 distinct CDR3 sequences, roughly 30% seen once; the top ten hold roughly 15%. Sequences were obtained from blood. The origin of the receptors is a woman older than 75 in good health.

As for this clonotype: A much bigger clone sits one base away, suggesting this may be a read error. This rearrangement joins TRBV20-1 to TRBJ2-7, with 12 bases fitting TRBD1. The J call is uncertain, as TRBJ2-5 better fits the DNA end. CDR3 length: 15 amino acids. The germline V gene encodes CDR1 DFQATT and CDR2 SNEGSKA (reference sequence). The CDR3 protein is CSASTGTGGLGTQYF. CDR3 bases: TGCAGTGCTAGTACCGGGACAGGGGGCCTAGGGACCCAGTACTTC.

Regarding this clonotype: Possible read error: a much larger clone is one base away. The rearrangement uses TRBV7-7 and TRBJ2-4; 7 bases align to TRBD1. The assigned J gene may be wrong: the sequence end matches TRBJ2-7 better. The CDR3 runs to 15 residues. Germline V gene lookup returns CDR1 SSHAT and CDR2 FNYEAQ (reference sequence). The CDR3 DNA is TGTGCTGGCAGCCAAGGGGACAGTTTTACATCCGAGCAGTACTTC. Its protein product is CAGSQGDSFTSEQYF.

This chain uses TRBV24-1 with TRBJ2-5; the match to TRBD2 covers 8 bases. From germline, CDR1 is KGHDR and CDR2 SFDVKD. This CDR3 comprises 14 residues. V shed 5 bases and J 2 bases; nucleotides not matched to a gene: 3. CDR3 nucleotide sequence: TGTGCCACCAGTGCCGTAGCGGGACAAGAGACCCAGTACTTC. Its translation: CATSAVAGQETQYF.

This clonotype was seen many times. CDR3 sequence reads: CASSFGGSTDTQYF. CDR3 DNA sequence: TGTGCCAGCAGTTTCGGCGGTAGCACAGATACGCAGTATTTT. The chain is built from TRBV27 and TRBJ2-3; no clear D. Between the trimmed V and J ends, which lost 3 bases and 0 bases, there was a span of 7 bases. The germline V gene encodes CDR1 MNHEY and CDR2 SMNVEV (reference sequence). The CDR3 runs to 14 residues.

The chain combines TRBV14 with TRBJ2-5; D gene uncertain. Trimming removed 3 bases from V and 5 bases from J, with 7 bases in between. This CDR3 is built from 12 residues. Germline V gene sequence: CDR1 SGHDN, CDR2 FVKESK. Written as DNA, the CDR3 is TGTGCCAGCAGCCATTTCCCGGAGACCCAGTACTTC. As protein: CASSHFPETQYF.

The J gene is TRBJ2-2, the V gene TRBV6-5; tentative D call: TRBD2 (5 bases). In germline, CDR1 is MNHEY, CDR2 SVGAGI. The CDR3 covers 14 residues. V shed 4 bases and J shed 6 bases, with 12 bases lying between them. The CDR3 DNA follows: TGTGCCAGCAGTTCCAGCGGAAACGCCGGGGAGCTGTTTTTT. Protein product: CASSSSGNAGELFF.

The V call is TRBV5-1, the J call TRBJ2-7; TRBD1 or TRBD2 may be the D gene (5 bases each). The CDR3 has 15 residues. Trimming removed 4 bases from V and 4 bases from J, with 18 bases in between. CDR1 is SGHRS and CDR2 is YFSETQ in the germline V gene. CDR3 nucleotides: TGCGCCAGCAGCATGAGGGACCTCTCGTCTTACGAGCAGTACTTC. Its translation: CASSMRDLSSYEQYF.

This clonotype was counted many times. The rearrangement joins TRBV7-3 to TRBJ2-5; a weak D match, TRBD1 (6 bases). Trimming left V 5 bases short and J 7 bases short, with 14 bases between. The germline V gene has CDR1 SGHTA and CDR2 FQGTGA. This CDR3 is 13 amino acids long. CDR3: CASSPRGGLTQYF. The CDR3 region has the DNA TGTGCCAGCAGCCCCAGGGGTGGTCTGACCCAGTACTTC.

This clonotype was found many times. CDR3 region: CASSPGRGSEQFF. CDR3 sequence (DNA): TGTGCCAGCAGTCCTGGGAGGGGTAGTGAGCAGTTCTTC. The chain employs TRBV3-1 and TRBJ2-1; 7 positions match TRBD2. Germline values: CDR1 LGHDT, CDR2 YNNKEL (reference sequence). V dropped 6 bases and J dropped 9; count of bases not matched to a gene: 8. This CDR3 is built from 13 residues.